The 19 T cell receptor beta chains below all came from one sample that was sequenced in a study of cytotoxic CD8 clonotypes in ibrutinib-treated CLL. Profiled with immunoSEQ multiplex PCR; TCRdb holds only in-frame clones, not every one. Of over 200,000 clones detected, 60% to 80% appear once; the ten largest clones hold roughly 11%. The specimen comprised PBMCs, sampled after 12 months of ibrutinib treatment. All receptors come from a human donor with chronic lymphocytic leukemia.

The chain uses TRBV9 and TRBJ2-3; 8 nucleotides agree with TRBD2. With 7 bases clipped from V and 3 bases from J, the junction kept 4 bases outside the gene matches. The CDR3 totals 13 residues. Germline lookup yields CDR1 SGDLS and CDR2 YYNGEE. CDR3 region: CASCSGITDTQYF. CDR3 in DNA: TGTGCCAGCTGTAGCGGGATTACAGATACGCAGTATTTT.

The V and J genes are TRBV28 and TRBJ2-7; TRBD2 matches 8 bases. J gave up 3 bases and V 8 bases, and 12 bases lay outside the gene matches. The germline V gene encodes CDR1 MDHEN and CDR2 SYDVKM. The CDR3 runs 15 residues. The CDR3 DNA follows: TGTGCCAGCGTTTCAAGAGCGGGAGCCGGCTACGAGCAGTACTTC. Amino acids: CASVSRAGAGYEQYF.

V is TRBV6-5 and J is TRBJ1-2, with D unresolved. The ends were cut back, 5 bases at V and 4 bases at J, with 8 bases in the middle. Germline V gene lookup returns CDR1 MNHEY and CDR2 SVGAGI. The CDR3 is made up of 12 amino acids. This CDR3 is CASSKTGYGYTF. Written as DNA, the CDR3 is TGTGCCAGCAGTAAGACCGGCTATGGCTACACCTTC.

The chain uses TRBV18 and TRBJ1-2; D might be TRBD1 (5 bases). The CDR3 runs to 16 residues. V was pared by 4 bases and J by 4 bases, with 19 bases between. Germline-derived CDR1 and CDR2 are KGHSH and LQKENI. The CDR3 nucleotides read TGTGCCAGCTCACAAAGATCGACCGGGACGGTCTATGGCTACACCTTC. Amino acids: CASSQRSTGTVYGYTF.

The chain links TRBV19 to TRBJ1-1, with 7 bases aligning to TRBD1. This CDR3 has 17 residues. Trimming took 8 bases from V and 0 from J; bases not matched to a gene: 15. The germline V gene encodes CDR1 LNHDA and CDR2 SQIVND (reference sequence). The CDR3, as DNA: TGTGCCAGTGGGCGGACAGAGGGGGCTCTTATGAACACTGAAGCTTTCTTT. Translated, it gives CASGRTEGALMNTEAFF.

This sequence joins TRBV20-1 and TRBJ2-7; D is uncertain. This CDR3 is built from 11 residues. Trimming removed 6 bases from V and 3 bases from J, with 9 bases in between. CDR1 DFQATT and CDR2 SNEGSKA come from the germline V gene (reference sequence). CDR3 loop: CSAQPIYEQYF. The DNA of the CDR3 is TGCAGTGCCCAGCCCATCTACGAGCAGTACTTC.

This chain joins TRBV18 and TRBJ1-2; D may be TRBD1 (5 bases). The CDR3 runs to 17 residues. CDR1 is KGHSH and CDR2 is LQKENI in the germline V gene. V shed 3 bases and J shed 8 bases, with 25 bases lying between them. The CDR3, as DNA: TGTGCCAGCTCACCTTCTAGCGGCAGGGCCGAGAAGGGAGGCTACACCTTC. Amino acids: CASSPSSGRAEKGGYTF.

V gene TRBV11-2 combines with J gene TRBJ1-2, with 7 nucleotides matching TRBD1. The V gene's germline CDR1 is SGHAT and CDR2 FQNNGV. V lost 3 bases to trimming and J lost 6 bases; unmatched junction nucleotides: 7. The CDR3 totals 14 residues. CDR3 loop: CASSFSVGGHGYTF. In DNA form, the CDR3 reads TGTGCCAGCAGCTTCAGTGTAGGGGGCCATGGCTACACCTTC.

This clone was counted only a few times. J is TRBJ2-2 and V is TRBV7-6; TRBD2 matches 11 bases. The CDR3 has 17 amino acids. J gave up 5 bases and V 3 bases, and 8 bases lay outside the gene matches. Germline assignment: CDR1 SGHVS and CDR2 FNYEAQ. This chain's CDR3 is CASSFVAGGPVTGELFF. The CDR3 DNA is TGTGCCAGCAGCTTCGTAGCGGGAGGGCCGGTAACCGGGGAGCTGTTTTTT.

Only a few counts were recorded for this clone. The chain is built from TRBV27 and TRBJ2-1; D gene ambiguous. CDR1 MNHEY and CDR2 SMNVEV come from the germline V gene (reference sequence). V lost 5 bases, J lost 11 bases, and 13 bases lay in between. The CDR3 loop spans 12 amino acids. DNA for the CDR3: TGTGCCAGCAGTCCCGTCCCCCCTAAGCAGTTCTTC. Protein: CASSPVPPKQFF.

The chain is built from TRBV4-1 and TRBJ1-1, with unresolved D. V shed 4 bases and J shed 0 bases, with 15 bases lying between them. Per the germline V gene, CDR1 is MGHRA and CDR2 is YSYEKL. This CDR3 spans 16 amino acids. CDR3 in amino acids: CASSLHPGSLNTEAFF. Here the CDR3 DNA reads TGCGCCAGCAGCCTCCACCCCGGCAGCTTGAACACTGAAGCTTTCTTT.

The rearrangement joins TRBV15 to TRBJ1-5; D unclear. V was cut by 5 bases and J by 5 bases, with 10 bases left in between. This CDR3 has 13 amino acids. Germline lookup yields CDR1 LNHNV and CDR2 YYDKDF (reference sequence). The CDR3 nucleotides are TGTGCCACCAGCTTCAGGCTCCATCAGCCCCAGCATTTT. As protein: CATSFRLHQPQHF.

This chain connects TRBV19 to TRBJ2-7; 9 nucleotides match TRBD1. With V trimmed by 10 bases and J by 6 bases, 7 bases remained unmatched. The length of the CDR3 is 12 residues. From germline, CDR1 is LNHDA and CDR2 SQIVND (reference sequence). The CDR3: CAMRDRESEQYF. Here the CDR3 DNA reads TGTGCCATGCGGGACAGGGAATCCGAGCAGTACTTC.

This chain uses TRBV27 with TRBJ2-7; D gene uncertain. The germline V and J ends were trimmed by 9 bases and 3 bases, with 12 bases remaining between them. Germline-derived CDR1 and CDR2 are MNHEY and SMNVEV (reference sequence). This CDR3 region has 12 residues. The CDR3 DNA is TGTGCCAGTGGGCCGGCCGGCTACGAGCAGTACTTC. Translating gives CASGPAGYEQYF.

This clone was detected only once. This chain connects TRBV19 to TRBJ1-2, with D hard to call. Germline V gene lookup returns CDR1 LNHDA and CDR2 SQIVND (reference sequence). Between the trimmed V and J ends, which lost 8 bases and 1 base, there was a span of 20 bases. The CDR3 runs 16 residues. DNA for the CDR3: TGTGCCAGTTCACAACCGGTTCCTACCGGTAACTATGGCTACACCTTC. This encodes CASSQPVPTGNYGYTF.

This clone was observed once. J is TRBJ2-6 and V is TRBV23-1, with D perhaps TRBD1 (6 bases). TRBV23-1 is assigned to the ORF class and has an uncertain function. Trimming shortened V by 6 bases and J by 1 base, and 7 bases separated the two germline ends. The CDR3 runs 14 residues. The CDR3 nucleotides read TGCGCCAGCAGCCAGGGGTCTGGGGCCAACGTCCTGACTTTC. Its translation is CASSQGSGANVLTF.

V usage is TRBV28 and J usage is TRBJ1-6; D perhaps matches TRBD1 (5 bases). CDR1 and CDR2 from the germline V gene are MDHEN and SYDVKM. Deletions cut 7 bases from V and 9 bases from J, with 16 bases between. CDR3 length: 14 residues. CDR3 protein: CASIPRGWGSPLHF. The CDR3 nucleotides are TGTGCCAGCATCCCGCGGGGCTGGGGTTCACCCCTCCACTTT.

The chain couples TRBV18 to TRBJ2-5; 10 nucleotides agree with TRBD2. Germline V lookup: CDR1 KGHSH, CDR2 LQKENI. The CDR3 extends over 16 amino acids. With 3 bases clipped from V and 4 bases from J, the junction kept 8 bases outside the gene matches. The CDR3 protein is CASSPLAGEGTETQYF. CDR3 nucleotides: TGTGCCAGCTCACCTCTAGCGGGAGAGGGGACAGAGACCCAGTACTTC.

The chain joins TRBV11-2 to TRBJ2-3; D uncertain. This CDR3 region has 14 residues. The ends were cut back, 1 base at V and 2 bases at J, with 7 bases in the middle. Germline V gives CDR1 SGHAT, CDR2 FQNNGV. The CDR3, as DNA: TGTGCCAGCAGCTTAGCCCTGTACACAGATACGCAGTATTTT. Encoded protein: CASSLALYTDTQYF.